Described below is a single T cell receptor (beta chain) sequence and its context. The data derive from a study of shared clonotypes between healthy human individuals. Original data processing: Sequence data from immunoSEQ were junction-only and lacked quality scores; consequently, filtering differed. Using immunoSEQ multiplex PCR, the repertoire was profiled, and TCRdb retains in-frame clones only, with some absent. The V and J calls and clone size are taken from that table; D and trimming were inferred from the DNA. The repertoire holds some 2,000,000 clones, around 95% seen once, with 0.13% in the top ten. V was pared by 5 bases and J by 6 bases, with 3 bases of the junction left unmatched. CDR3 length: 13 residues.

The rearrangement uses TRBV6-7 and TRBJ2-2, with TRBD1 identical over 7 bases. TRBV6-7 is given ORF status, its function remaining uncertain. The TCR was taken from a man aged 18 to 30 in good health. Sequenced: naive CD4+ T cells sorted from blood. Subset described: CD45RA+ positively selected. The CDR3 DNA sequence: TGTGCCAGCAGTCACAGGGGACCCGGGGAGCTGTTTTTT. This sequence encodes CASSHRGPGELFF.